Described below is a single TCR beta chain sequence and its context. The sample originates from a study of blood T cell repertoires in COVID-19. Study-wide context: From the United States, Italy and Spain came samples of acute and convalescent COVID-19. The cDNA or gDNA used as material had been derived from T cells, B-cell-depleted T cells, or PBMCs.

CDR1 MGHRA and CDR2 YSYEKL come from the germline V gene. The length of the CDR3 is 15 residues. The ends were cut back, 3 bases at V and 0 bases at J, with 9 bases in the middle. In the authors' methods: Reference gene primer amplification gave estimated nucleated cell counts. Libraries were prepared by immunoSEQ multiplex PCR; TCRdb keeps only in-frame clonotypes and omits some of them. For V, J and clone size, that table is used; D and trimming come from the DNA. Here the sample spans about 190,000 clones, around 79% being singletons. The receptor's source is a woman aged 45-65 years with acute or convalescent COVID-19. This chain uses TRBV4-1 with TRBJ2-1; D may be TRBD2 (6 bases). Input material: peripheral blood. CDR3 residues: CASSHDGSSYNEQFF. The CDR3, as DNA: TGCGCCAGCAGCCATGACGGGAGCTCCTACAATGAGCAGTTCTTC.